These T cell receptor beta chains were read from a single sample in a study of spatial heterogeneity in lung cancer. MiXCR, applied by TCRdb to the 5' RACE reads, yields one record per CDR3 protein. In the table there are around 100,000 distinct CDR3 sequences, 3.5% to 5% of which are singletons. The sample was lung tumor tissue, taken at surgery. The source is a male donor with early-stage non-small cell lung cancer. The CDR3 runs from the conserved cysteine through the conserved F or W. Fields, in order: D gene, clone size, J gene, V gene, CDR3 DNA, CDR3 protein. D genes are given only for firm matches. Where a row states a size, it is once, few, many or the class of an expanded clone; other rows omit it.

>TRBD1|many|TRBJ1-2|TRBV6-5
TGTGCCAGCAGTTACTTGGGGACAGGGAGTGGCTACACCTTC
CASSYLGTGSGYTF
>TRBD2|.|TRBJ2-1|TRBV10-3
TGTGCCATCAGTGCCGGACGACTAGCGGGAGAGGTTGAGCAGTTCTTC
CAISAGRLAGEVEQFF
>TRBD1|many|TRBJ2-6|TRBV4-2
TGTGCCAGCAGCGCCCGAGGACAGGGCGGTTTCTCTGGGGCCAACGTCCTGACTTTC
CASSARGQGGFSGANVLTF
>TRBD1|few|TRBJ2-7|TRBV27
TGTGCCAGCAGTTTAATAGGACAGGGGGCCTACGAGCAGTACTTC
CASSLIGQGAYEQYF
>.|.|TRBJ1-1|TRBV5-6
TGTGCCAGCAGCAGTGAACCGGGCGCCCGGACAGCTTTCTTT
CASSSEPGARTAFF
>.|many|TRBJ1-6|TRBV3-1
TGTGCCAGCAGCCATACTGGAGGATTGAATTCACCCCTCCACTTT
CASSHTGGLNSPLHF
>.|many|TRBJ2-6|TRBV28
TGTGCCAGCCTGAGGTCTGGGGCCAACGTCCTGACTTTC
CASLRSGANVLTF
>TRBD2|few|TRBJ2-7|TRBV25-1
TGTGCCAGCAGTGATCCTTGGCGGGAGATAGACGAGCAGTACTTC
CASSDPWREIDEQYF
>.|many|TRBJ2-4|TRBV18
TGTGCCAGCTCACCAGCGGGGACAGCCAAAAACATTCAGTACTTC
CASSPAGTAKNIQYF
>TRBD2|many|TRBJ2-3|TRBV20-1
TGCAGTGCTAGCCTCTCGGGGGGGAAAGGGGATACGCAGTATTTT
CSASLSGGKGDTQYF
>.|.|TRBJ1-5|TRBV4-1
TGCGCCAGCAGCCCAATTTGGGTAGGGGGCAATCAGCCCCAGCATTTT
CASSPIWVGGNQPQHF
>.|many|TRBJ1-2|TRBV16
TGTGCCAGCAGCCAATCCTCCGGAGCGGTTGGCTACACCTTC
CASSQSSGAVGYTF
>TRBD1|many|TRBJ1-4|TRBV11-1
TGTGCCAGTCGACGACAGGGATCAAATGAAAAACTGTTTTTT
CASRRQGSNEKLFF
>TRBD2|many|TRBJ2-1|TRBV28
TGTGCCAGCAAATCTAGCGGGAGGGCCTCGGATGAGCAGTTCTTC
CASKSSGRASDEQFF
>.|.|TRBJ2-5|TRBV6-1
TGTGCCAGCAGCCAAAGTTACCAAGAGACCCAGTACTTC
CASSQSYQETQYF